Listed below are T cell receptor beta chains from one sample, sequenced in a study of control samples from healthy donors and cancer patients. The protocol was immunoSEQ multiplex PCR, while the TCRdb copy is restricted to in-frame clones and leaves out a portion. The sample gives fewer than 85,000 clones, 85% to 95% of which show up once; 4.5% to 7.5% is in the top ten. The sample comprised blood. The receptors were gathered from an older woman in good health. Both conserved end residues are part of each CDR3. A D gene is named only where the DNA matches it firmly. Rows may omit the clone size; those that give it use once, few, many or a size class.

J	D	V	size	DNA	CDR3
TRBJ1-2	-	TRBV25-1	once	TGTGCCAGCAGTGGGACAACTAACTATGGCTACACCTTC	CASSGTTNYGYTF
TRBJ1-3	-	TRBV28	-	TGTGCCAGCAGTTCACCTCTAGGCAGGGAATCTGGAAACACCATATATTTT	CASSSPLGRESGNTIYF
TRBJ2-1	TRBD2	TRBV5-4	-	TGTGCCAGCAGCCGGGGACTAGCGGGAGGGCCCTACAATGAGCAGTTCTTC	CASSRGLAGGPYNEQFF
TRBJ2-1	-	TRBV11-1	-	TGTGCCAGCAGCTATATTGCCCCCTCTTCGAACAATGAGCAGTTCTTC	CASSYIAPSSNNEQFF
TRBJ1-3	TRBD1	TRBV15	-	TGTGCCACCAGCAGAGATACAGGGGCAAACACCATATATTTT	CATSRDTGANTIYF
TRBJ1-1	TRBD1	TRBV19	-	TGTGCCAGTAGTACCCAACAGGGGCCCATCGATGAAGCTTTCTTT	CASSTQQGPIDEAFF
TRBJ2-2	-	TRBV6-6	once	TGTGCCAGCTATTCGGGGTTCTTGAACACCGGGGAGCTGTTTTTT	CASYSGFLNTGELFF
TRBJ1-5	TRBD1	TRBV2	once	TGTGCCAGCAGGACCGGGACAGCTAATCAGCCCCAGCATTTT	CASRTGTANQPQHF
TRBJ2-7	TRBD2	TRBV18	few	TGTGCCAGCTCACCACAGGGACTAGCTGGAGGAGGCGCGAACGAGCAGTACTTC	CASSPQGLAGGGANEQYF
TRBJ2-7	-	TRBV29-1	-	TGCAGCGGGCAGGACCAAACCTACGAGCAGTACTTC	CSGQDQTYEQYF
TRBJ2-7	TRBD1	TRBV28	-	TGTGCCAGCAGTTCTGCCACAGGGGTCGGCATGTATTCCGAGCAGTACTTC	CASSSATGVGMYSEQYF
TRBJ2-1	TRBD1	TRBV6-2/TRBV6-3	-	TGTGCCAGCAGTTATGGGGGACAGGGTAGCCATGAGCAGTTCTTC	CASSYGGQGSHEQFF
TRBJ2-7	TRBD2	TRBV9	-	TGTGCCAGCAGCGCTGATACTAGCGGGAGTGAAGAGCAGTACTTC	CASSADTSGSEEQYF
TRBJ2-5	-	TRBV3-1/TRBV3-2	-	TGTGCCAGCAGCCCCATGCGGGAGACCCAGTACTTC	CASSPMRETQYF
TRBJ2-1	-	TRBV5-1	-	TGCGCCAGCAGCCCAGGGACCACAAATCAGCAGTTCTTC	CASSPGTTNQQFF
TRBJ1-1	TRBD1	TRBV5-1	few	TGCGCCAGCAGCTCGGGACAGCCGAACACTGAAGCTTTCTTT	CASSSGQPNTEAFF
TRBJ1-1	-	TRBV18	-	TGTGCCAGCTCACCACTCCGGGACGGCGGGTCTTTCTTT	CASSPLRDGGSFF
TRBJ2-1	TRBD2	TRBV20-1	-	TGCAGTGCTAGTAAGGCTGGGGGAACTAGCGGGGACTACAATGAGCAGTTCTTC	CSASKAGGTSGDYNEQFF
TRBJ2-7	-	TRBV11-2	-	TGTGCCAGCAGCTTAGTTTCCGGGGAGCAGTACTTC	CASSLVSGEQYF
TRBJ1-2	-	TRBV4-1	-	TGCGCCAGCAGCCAGGTAGACTATGGCTACACCTTC	CASSQVDYGYTF
TRBJ2-3	-	TRBV11-1	-	TGTGCCAGCAGAACAGTCTCGGTAGGCACAGATACGCAGTATTTT	CASRTVSVGTDTQYF
TRBJ2-7	TRBD1	TRBV9	-	TGTGCCAGCAGCGTAGGGGGACAGGGGCACCACGAGCAGTACTTC	CASSVGGQGHHEQYF
TRBJ1-2	-	TRBV28	-	TGTGCCAGCAGTCCCATTCCGGCTGACTACACCTTC	CASSPIPADYTF
TRBJ1-1	-	TRBV28	-	TGTGCCAGCAGTTTGGGCAGCGGAAAGGGTGAAGCTTTCTTT	CASSLGSGKGEAFF
TRBJ2-7	TRBD2	TRBV4-2	-	TGTGCCAGCAGCCAAGAGTCGGGAGGGCCGAGATACGAGCAGTACTTC	CASSQESGGPRYEQYF
TRBJ1-2	-	TRBV7-9	-	TGTGCCAGCAGCGAGGGGACAACTTATGGCTACACCTTC	CASSEGTTYGYTF
TRBJ1-5	-	TRBV2	-	TGTGCCAGCAGTGCTTGGACCCAAAGGAGAAGCAATCAGCCCCAGCATTTT	CASSAWTQRRSNQPQHF
TRBJ1-2	-	TRBV28	-	TGTGCCAGCAGTTTAGGGCAGGGAGGGGCGAAAGGCTACACCTTC	CASSLGQGGAKGYTF
TRBJ2-7	-	TRBV6-6	-	TGTGCCAGCAGTTACGGACAAGAAAGATCCTACGAGCAGTACTTC	CASSYGQERSYEQYF
TRBJ1-5	-	TRBV6-6	-	TGTGCCAGCAGTCCCCCCGAGAGCAATCAGCCCCAGCATTTT	CASSPPESNQPQHF
TRBJ1-6	-	TRBV9	once	TGTGCCAGCAGCCCGGCCACCGGGAATTCACCCCTCCACTTT	CASSPATGNSPLHF
TRBJ2-1	-	TRBV6-1	-	TGTGCCAGCAGTGAAGAGGGGCGGTACAATGAGCAGTTCTTC	CASSEEGRYNEQFF
TRBJ1-3	-	TRBV4-1	-	TGCGCCAGCAGGTCACGACACGGGAGCTCTGGAAACACCATATATTTT	CASRSRHGSSGNTIYF
TRBJ2-1	TRBD2	TRBV7-8	few	TGTGCCAGCAGCAGCACTAGCGGAGGCAATGAGCAGTTCTTC	CASSSTSGGNEQFF
TRBJ1-4	TRBD1	TRBV25-1	-	TGTGCCAGCAGTCTTGGACAGGGGCCTTATGAAAAACTGTTTTTT	CASSLGQGPYEKLFF
TRBJ2-1	TRBD2	TRBV11-3	-	TGTGCCAGCAGCCCCAGACTAGCGGGAGGACCCAATGAGCAGTTCTTC	CASSPRLAGGPNEQFF
TRBJ1-1	-	TRBV6-2/TRBV6-3	-	TGTGCCAGCAGTTATAGAAACACTGAAGCTTTCTTT	CASSYRNTEAFF
TRBJ2-1	TRBD2	TRBV2	-	TGTGCCAGCAGGGAGACTAGCGGGAGGGCCCTTCTTGATGAGCAGTTCTTC	CASRETSGRALLDEQFF
TRBJ1-2	-	TRBV12-1	-	TGTGCCAGCAGCCCATGCTGGGACAGGGGCGGCTACACCTTC	CASSPCWDRGGYTF
TRBJ2-2	-	TRBV7-6	-	TGTGCCAGCAGCTTAGGGGTCAGTCGTTTAGGGGAGCTGTTTTTT	CASSLGVSRLGELFF
TRBJ2-7	TRBD2	TRBV10-3	-	TGTGCCATCGAAACAGCGGGAGGCGAGCAGTACTTC	CAIETAGGEQYF
TRBJ1-4	-	TRBV5-1	-	TGCGCCAGCAGCCGGGGGCGTCGGAGTGAAAAACTGTTTTTT	CASSRGRRSEKLFF
TRBJ2-2	TRBD2	TRBV5-4	-	TGTGCCAGCAGCACCCCTAGCGGGAGGGGTACCGGGGAGCTGTTTTTT	CASSTPSGRGTGELFF
TRBJ2-7	-	TRBV11-1	-	TGTGCCAGCAGCTCACACACGACTAGTAACTACGAGCAGTACTTC	CASSSHTTSNYEQYF
TRBJ2-5	TRBD2	TRBV18	-	TGTGCCAGCTCCCCTAGCGGGAGTTGGGAGACCCAGTACTTC	CASSPSGSWETQYF